This TCR beta chain came from a study of blood T cells in healthy people across ages (dated by TCRdb to 2015 to 2017). Regarding the study in general: Template switching captured roughly one uniquely barcoded TCR beta cDNA molecule per two T cells in model experiments. The study measured age-related changes in TCR beta repertoire diversity using deep sequencing normalized with unique cDNA molecular identifiers. Four age groups were formed from the donors: young (average approximately 15 years), middle-aged (approximately 40), aged (around 62) and long-lived (less than 85). To avoid experimental bias, donors of different ages were distributed randomly across sequencing lanes. Using the same blood draw, the study looked at two additional independent replicas of 1 million unique cDNA reads for two donors, one aged 18 to 30 and the other aged 80 or older.

The germline V gene yields SGHTA for CDR1 and FQGNSA for CDR2. From the cysteine through the phenylalanine, the CDR3 covers 15 amino acids. Only the CDR3 DNA is retained, 45 bases long and in frame from the first base. V is reduced by 6 bases and J by 3 bases, leaving a spacing of 15 bases between them. What the work shows at the level of the full study, not this receptor alone: Estimates of total diversity based on one million sequenced T cells were regarded as lower bounds and as underestimates. Compared with the aged group, more naive CD4+ T cells, fewer expanded clones and increased TCR diversity were shown by the long-lived group, suggesting age selection. Because the CMV infection status of the donors was unknown, age-related changes in expanded clonotypes may potentially have been confounded. As age increased, observed TCR beta diversity per million T cells dropped in a roughly linear way, and a significant reduction was already evident by age about 40. Since profiling was done on bulk unsorted PBMCs, naive and antigen-experienced compartments could not be conclusively compared. A strong correlation was found between observed TCR beta diversity and the percentage of naive T cells measured by flow cytometry.

As regards this clonotype: The target of this receptor is not known. No much larger clone is present one base from it, and per-base qualities are unavailable.

The donors were around 39 Caucasian individuals from Russia, aged 6 to 90 years, who were systemically healthy. Roughly 10 milliliters of peripheral blood were drawn from each donor into EDTA-treated Vacutainer tubes. Ficoll-Paque density-gradient centrifugation was used to isolate PBMCs, with at least 7 million per sample. Trizol reagent was used to extract total RNA from PBMCs, with at least 5.5 micrograms per sample. For every donor, an aliquot of PBMCs went through flow cytometry to measure the percentages of naive CD45RAhigh/CD27high T cells. Preparation of the library involved 5' RACE. These reads were obtained on an Illumina HiSeq 2500. A second 7 to 11 cycle PCR used a sample-barcoded 5' primer and a J-beta primer mix. A unique molecular identifier was introduced onto each TCR beta cDNA molecule by a template-switch 5' adaptor carrying 12 random nucleotides. Each sample yielded at least 2.5 million CDR3-containing paired-end reads. The Mint cDNA synthesis kit, primed by a TRBC-specific oligonucleotide, was used to synthesize first-strand cDNA from all RNA. Following uracil-DNA glycosylase treatment, all cDNA underwent a first 18-cycle PCR with the universal primers M1SS and BC2_uni_R. The original pipeline was this. For normalization, 1 million high-quality reads were randomly selected from each sample, with every read carrying a distinct molecular identifier. Reads with shared molecular identifiers were discarded instead of being binned into consensus sequences. MiTCR, run with a Q25 quality threshold and the strictest error-elimination algorithm, handled CDR3 identification, clonotype clustering and error correction. A nonparametric unseen species model using Euler transformation provided a lower-bound estimate of total TCR beta diversity. The raw public reads went through TCRdb reprocessing: fastp at Q25, MiXCR clone calling, in-frame beta chains kept. CDR3 protein duplicates are merged, each entry listing the most common genes and DNA. TCRdb's processing, not the authors' own work, is the source of the V and J calls. For this sample the table gives about 970,000 distinct CDR3 sequences, of which roughly 51% were detected only once. About a fifth of the sample comes from the top ten.

Sequencing was done on a sample of blood. This clonotype was obtained from a woman between 55 and 75 years old in good health. The sequence joins TRBV7-2 to TRBJ2-1; the D gene is possibly TRBD1, with 6 bases matching. The CDR3 region has the sequence CASSDPGTLYNEQFF. The DNA is TGTGCCAGCAGTGACCCCGGGACACTCTACAATGAGCAGTTCTTC.